These 14 T cell receptor beta chains originate from one sample sequenced in a study of CD8 T cells in Susac syndrome. Random-hexamer reverse transcription was applied to roughly 0.5 to 1 ug RNA. MiXCR, run by TCRdb on the immunoSEQ multiplex PCR reads, gives a single entry per CDR3 protein. Among roughly 150,000 distinct CDR3 sequences, roughly 96% were seen once, and the ten largest hold roughly 0.16%. Sequenced material: CD8+ T cells from PBMCs. Receptors were obtained from a human donor with multiple sclerosis.

V usage is TRBV6-4 and J usage is TRBJ2-1; D not resolved. CDR1 and CDR2 from the germline V gene are MRHNA and SNTAGT. Trimming left V 3 bases short and J 4 bases short, with 13 bases between. The CDR3 is 15 residues long. CDR3 nucleotides: TGTGCCAGCAGTGATACTACATCGATTTACAATGAGCAGTTCTTC. The encoded protein is CASSDTTSIYNEQFF.

V usage is TRBV25-1 and J usage is TRBJ1-2; D unclear. The germline V gene has CDR1 MGHDK and CDR2 SYGVNS. This CDR3 is 13 amino acids long. The V end was cut by 1 base, the J end by 4 bases, with 7 bases between. CDR3 sequence (DNA): TGTGCCAGCAGTGAATCGACGGTCTATGGCTACACCTTC. Protein sequence: CASSESTVYGYTF.

The V call is TRBV29-1, the J call TRBJ2-7; 7 bases are a match to TRBD1. Trimming cost V 2 bases and J 3 bases; bases outside gene matches: 10. The CDR3 spans 15 residues. Germline V gives CDR1 SQVTM, CDR2 ANQGSEA. The CDR3 is CSVEIPATGYYEQYF. The CDR3 DNA reads TGCAGCGTTGAAATCCCAGCGACAGGGTACTACGAGCAGTACTTC.

J is TRBJ1-2 and V is TRBV5-6; 7 bases line up with TRBD1. The CDR3 contains 17 residues. Trimming removed 7 bases from V and 4 bases from J; junction bases left unmatched: 19. CDR1 is SGHDT and CDR2 is YYEEEE in the germline V gene. The DNA for the CDR3 is TGTGCCAGCCACGACGGACAGGACATCCGGCCCCCCTATGGCTACACCTTC. Amino acids: CASHDGQDIRPPYGYTF.

The chain links TRBV24-1 to TRBJ1-4; TRBD1 is a possible D gene (6 bases). V lost 5 bases to trimming and J lost 4 bases, with 7 bases between them. CDR3 length: 13 amino acids. Germline V gene sequence: CDR1 KGHDR, CDR2 SFDVKD. The CDR3 DNA is TGTGCCACCAGTGGCAGGGGTAATGAAAAACTGTTTTTT. Its translation: CATSGRGNEKLFF.

The CDR3 region is CASSPRDEGRETQYF. The DNA of the CDR3 is TGTGCCAGCAGCCCCAGAGACGAGGGCCGAGAGACCCAGTACTTC. The chain links TRBV13 to TRBJ2-5; D possibly corresponds to TRBD2 (5 bases). Germline V gives CDR1 PRHDT, CDR2 FYEKMQ (reference sequence). V was shortened by 5 bases and J by 4 bases, with 17 bases between the two germline ends. This CDR3 has 15 residues. Based on the CDR3 plus reference TRBV13 and TRBJ2-5, the full variable domain is AAGVIQSPRHLIKEKRETATLKCYPIPRHDTVYWYQQGPGQDPQFLISFYEKMQSDKGSIPDRFSAQQFSDYHSELNMSSLELGDSALYFCASSPRDEGRETQYFGPGTRLLVL.

This clonotype was seen only once. V gene TRBV7-8 combines with J gene TRBJ2-7, with D unresolved. V lost 5 bases and J lost 5, with 16 bases in between. Looked up from germline, CDR1 is SGHVS and CDR2 is FQNEAQ. The CDR3 extends over 14 amino acids. CDR3 bases: TGTGCCAGCAGCCTAAAAGTGGGTTCGGACGAGCAGTACTTC. Translating it yields CASSLKVGSDEQYF.

The chain carries TRBV20-1 and TRBJ2-7; 8 bases fit TRBD2. Germline V gene lookup returns CDR1 DFQATT and CDR2 SNEGSKA (reference sequence). V lost 0 bases and J lost 4; bases outside the gene matches: 11. The CDR3 covers 16 residues. DNA of the CDR3: TGCAGTGCTAGAGATCTTATCGGGGGGGAGGGTTACGAGCAGTACTTC. Its protein product is CSARDLIGGEGYEQYF.

The chain recombines TRBV25-1 with TRBJ2-4; D unclear. Trimming shortened V by 1 base and J by 8 bases, and 12 bases separated the two germline ends. Germline V gene data show CDR1 as MGHDK and CDR2 as SYGVNS. The length of the CDR3 is 14 residues. CDR3 sequence: CASSELTGVDIQYF. In nucleotides, the CDR3 is TGTGCCAGCAGTGAATTAACGGGTGTGGACATTCAGTACTTC.

The genes are TRBV29-1 and TRBJ2-6, with D uncertain. V lost 7 bases to trimming and J lost 0 bases, with 13 bases between them. This CDR3 has 15 amino acids. CDR1 is SQVTM and CDR2 is ANQGSEA in the germline V gene. The DNA of the CDR3 is TGCAGCGCAATAGCCCCCAACTCTGGGGCCAACGTCCTGACTTTC. It is translated as CSAIAPNSGANVLTF.

This chain links TRBV7-2 with TRBJ2-1; perhaps TRBD1 as D (6 bases). The germline CDR1 and CDR2 sequences are SGHTA and FQGNSA. This CDR3 has 16 amino acids. Trimming removed 5 bases at V and 4 bases at J, with 18 bases between. CDR3: CASSGDKRGMYNEQFF. DNA of the CDR3: TGTGCCAGCAGCGGGGACAAAAGAGGGATGTACAATGAGCAGTTCTTC.

The chain employs TRBV4-1 and TRBJ2-1, with 8 bases identical to TRBD1. The CDR3 is 15 amino acids. Germline V gene sequence: CDR1 MGHRA, CDR2 YSYEKL. J gave up 7 bases and V 1 base, and 6 bases lay outside the gene matches. The CDR3, as DNA: TGCGCCAGCAGCCAAGGTCCCGGGACAGGTAATGAGCAGTTCTTC. Its translation: CASSQGPGTGNEQFF.

The chain couples TRBV9 to TRBJ2-5, with D perhaps matching TRBD1 (6 bases). Germline CDR1 and CDR2: SGDLS and YYNGEE. This CDR3 has 14 residues. The V end lost 4 bases, the J end lost 3 bases, and 13 bases lay between the germline ends. Written as DNA, the CDR3 is TGTGCCAGCAGCCCCCCGGCAGGGGAAGAGACCCAGTACTTC. Translating gives CASSPPAGEETQYF.

The V call is TRBV24-1, the J call TRBJ2-7; 8 bases align to TRBD1. J was trimmed by 2 bases and V by 9 bases; bases with no gene match: 5. CDR1 is KGHDR, CDR2 SFDVKD, per germline. This CDR3 has 13 residues. The CDR3 DNA sequence: TGTGCCACCGATGGACAGGGCGCCTACGAGCAGTACGTC. Protein: CATDGQGAYEQYV.